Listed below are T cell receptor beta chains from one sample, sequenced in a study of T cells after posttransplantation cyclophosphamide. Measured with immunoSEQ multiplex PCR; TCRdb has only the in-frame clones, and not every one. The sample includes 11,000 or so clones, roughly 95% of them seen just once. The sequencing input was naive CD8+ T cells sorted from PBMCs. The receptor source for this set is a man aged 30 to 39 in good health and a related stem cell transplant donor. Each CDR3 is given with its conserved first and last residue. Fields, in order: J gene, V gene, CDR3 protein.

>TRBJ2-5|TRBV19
CASSILPGQGTETQYF
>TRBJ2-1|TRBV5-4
CASSLLSSYNEQFF
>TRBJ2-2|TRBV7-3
CASSLNYAGLGSAGELFF
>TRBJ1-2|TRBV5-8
CASTFLFRTGGVHGYTF
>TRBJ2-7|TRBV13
CASSLGTSEKYEQYF
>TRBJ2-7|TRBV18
CASSTGNGYEQYF
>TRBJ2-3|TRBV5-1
CASTPGQGAEDTQYF
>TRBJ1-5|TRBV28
CASIGTGNQPQHF
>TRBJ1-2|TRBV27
CASSLTGTSYGYTF
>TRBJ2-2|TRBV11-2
CASSLATRANTGELFF
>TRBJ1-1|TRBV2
CASSDRVRTEAFF
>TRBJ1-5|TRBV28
CASSVLGQGYQPQHF
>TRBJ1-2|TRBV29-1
CSVIPQGFYGYTF
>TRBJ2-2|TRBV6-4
CASSDPNTGELFF
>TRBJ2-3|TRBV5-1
CASSPLTAGGTDTQYF
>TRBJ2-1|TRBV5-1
CASSLGLGQGARNEQFF
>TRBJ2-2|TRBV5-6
CASSPVGGVSIAGELFF